The 24 T cell receptor beta chains reported below all come from one sample, sequenced in a study of blood T cell repertoires in COVID-19. The method was immunoSEQ multiplex PCR; TCRdb's version includes in-frame clones alone and lacks a portion of them. This table has tens of thousands of clones, roughly 80% appearing once. Sequenced: peripheral blood. Source of these receptors: a man aged 45-65 years with acute or convalescent COVID-19.

The chain joins TRBV10-1 to TRBJ1-1; 9 bases are a match to TRBD1. Germline V lookup: CDR1 WNHNN, CDR2 SYGVQD (reference sequence). V lost 5 bases and J lost 4; bases outside the gene matches: 5. CDR3 length: 14 amino acids. The chain's CDR3 is CASSPGTGTTEAFF. The CDR3 DNA sequence: TGCGCCAGCAGTCCCGGGACAGGGACCACTGAAGCTTTCTTT.

This chain links TRBV19 with TRBJ2-3, with a possible D match to TRBD1 (5 bases). V lost 6 bases and J lost 6, with 16 bases in between. Germline CDR1 LNHDA, CDR2 SQIVND (reference sequence). The CDR3 extends over 14 amino acids. Written as DNA, the CDR3 is TGTGCCAGTAGCTCGGTGACAGTCGCGGATACGCAGTATTTT. As protein: CASSSVTVADTQYF.

Only one count was recorded for this clone. The rearrangement links TRBV30 to TRBJ2-1; possible D gene TRBD2, 5 bases. V was shortened by 1 base and J by 7 bases, with 23 bases between the two germline ends. Germline CDR1 is GTSNPN and CDR2 is SVGIG (reference sequence). CDR3 size: 17 residues. The CDR3 is CAWSADYNNPTRNEQFF. CDR3 in DNA: TGTGCCTGGAGTGCTGACTACAACAACCCAACGAGGAATGAGCAGTTCTTC.

The chain has TRBV18 and TRBJ2-1; no definite D call. Germline loops: CDR1 KGHSH, CDR2 LQKENI. This CDR3 is 13 amino acids long. Trimming removed 3 bases at V and 6 bases at J, with 9 bases between. The CDR3 is CASSPYGSNEQFF. Here the CDR3 DNA reads TGTGCCAGCTCACCCTACGGTTCCAATGAGCAGTTCTTC.

The chain links TRBV7-8 to TRBJ1-5; D is uncertain. The V gene lost 5 bases and the J gene lost 4 bases, with 15 bases spanning the gap. The CDR3 loop spans 15 amino acids. In germline, CDR1 is SGHVS, CDR2 FQNEAQ. DNA for the CDR3: TGTGCCAGCAGCCAAATCAATACACCGAATCAGCCCCAGCATTTT. This gives the protein CASSQINTPNQPQHF.

The V and J genes are TRBV5-1 and TRBJ2-3; 11 bases line up with TRBD1. The ends lost 4 bases at V and 5 bases at J; junction bases unmatched: 3. Germline loops: CDR1 SGHRS, CDR2 YFSETQ. The CDR3 length is 14 residues. CDR3 loop: CASSMGTGGDTQYF. CDR3 DNA: TGCGCCAGCAGCATGGGGACAGGGGGAGATACGCAGTATTTT.

The chain links TRBV18 to TRBJ2-5, with unresolved D. Germline V gene sequence: CDR1 KGHSH, CDR2 LQKENI. The CDR3 is 15 residues long. Between the trimmed V and J ends, which lost 2 bases and 5 bases, there was a span of 15 bases. The CDR3 reads CASSPAASATETQYF. The CDR3 DNA reads TGTGCCAGCTCACCAGCGGCCTCAGCTACGGAGACCCAGTACTTC.

V is TRBV10-1 and J is TRBJ2-5; TRBD1 agrees at 7 bases. This CDR3 contains 15 residues. With V trimmed by 2 bases and J by 2 bases, 5 bases remained unmatched. Germline V CDR1 and CDR2: WNHNN, SYGVQD (reference sequence). Here the CDR3 reads CASSEEGAGQETQYF. DNA of the CDR3: TGCGCCAGCAGTGAGGAGGGGGCGGGTCAAGAGACCCAGTACTTC.

This chain uses TRBV19 with TRBJ2-6; TRBD1 is a possible D gene (6 bases). The CDR3 is 14 residues long. Between the trimmed V and J ends, which lost 4 bases and 2 bases, there was a span of 6 bases. CDR1 and CDR2 (germline): LNHDA, SQIVND (reference sequence). CDR3 nucleotides: TGTGCCAGTAGTACAGGGGCTGGGGCCAACGTCCTGACTTTC. Residues: CASSTGAGANVLTF.

This chain links TRBV3-1 (or the pseudogene TRBV3-2) with TRBJ1-1; D gene unclear. Per the germline V gene, CDR1 is LGHDT and CDR2 is YNNKEL (reference sequence). The CDR3 has 14 amino acids. V was clipped by 4 bases and J by 3 bases, with 12 bases between them. CDR3 protein: CASSLREDHTEAFF. The DNA of the CDR3 is TGTGCCAGCAGCCTACGGGAAGATCACACTGAAGCTTTCTTT.

The rearrangement uses TRBV4-1 and TRBJ2-3, with 7 bases that match TRBD2. From germline, CDR1 is MGHRA and CDR2 YSYEKL. V trimming: 5 bases; J trimming: 2 bases; junction bases outside the gene matches: 7. The CDR3 runs 15 residues. CDR3 sequence reads: CASSGRAEDTDTQYF. CDR3 DNA: TGCGCCAGCAGCGGGAGGGCGGAGGACACAGATACGCAGTATTTT.

This chain links TRBV28 with TRBJ2-1; 7 positions match TRBD2. This CDR3 region has 13 residues. V trimming: 3 bases; J trimming: 8 bases; junction bases outside the gene matches: 4. The V gene's germline CDR1 is MDHEN and CDR2 SYDVKM. In nucleotides, the CDR3 is TGTGCCAGCAGTTTGAGCGGGGTGGATGAGCAGTTCTTC. Translating it yields CASSLSGVDEQFF.

This chain joins TRBV21-1 and TRBJ2-3; TRBD2 was called by the table and not checked on the DNA. TRBV21-1 is noted as a pseudogene. This CDR3 has 18 amino acids. The CDR3 loop reads CASSKAGEEFRSADTQYF. As DNA, the CDR3 is TGTGCCAGCAGCAAAGCTGGAGAAGAATTTCGCAGCGCAGATACGCAGTATTTT.

CDR3 sequence: CASSHRTGFFETQYF. As DNA, the CDR3 is TGTGCCAGCAGCCATCGAACAGGGTTTTTCGAGACCCAGTACTTC. The chain has TRBV14 and TRBJ2-5, with D maybe TRBD1 (6 bases). The germline V and J ends were trimmed by 3 bases and 5 bases, with 16 bases remaining between them. The germline gives CDR1 SGHDN, CDR2 FVKESK. The length of the CDR3 is 15 residues.

The table lists this clone with a few counts. The chain links TRBV5-6 to TRBJ1-2, with D possibly TRBD1 on 6 matching bases. Trimming took off 0 bases at V and 3 bases at J, with 9 bases between the two ends. Germline assignment: CDR1 SGHDT and CDR2 YYEEEE. The CDR3 runs to 14 residues. The CDR3 loop is CASSLAGEDYGYTF. The CDR3 DNA is TGTGCCAGCAGCTTGGCAGGGGAAGACTATGGCTACACCTTC.

This clone was found a few times. The gene calls are TRBV6-6 and TRBJ1-1, with no clear D. Trimming shortened V by 5 bases and J by 1 base, and 11 bases separated the two germline ends. Per germline, CDR1 MNHNY and CDR2 SVGAGI (reference sequence). The CDR3 length is 14 residues. In nucleotides, the CDR3 is TGTGCCAGCAGTCATAATACAGAGAACACTGAAGCTTTCTTT. Protein sequence: CASSHNTENTEAFF.

This chain uses TRBV19 with TRBJ2-3; the match to TRBD2 covers 8 bases. The CDR3 covers 16 residues. With V trimmed by 8 bases and J by 1 base, 11 bases remained unmatched. Germline values: CDR1 LNHDA, CDR2 SQIVND (reference sequence). The CDR3 bases are TGTGCCAGTGAGGAATCGGGAGGGGCAGGCACAGATACGCAGTATTTT. Its translation: CASEESGGAGTDTQYF.

The gene calls are TRBV4-1 and TRBJ1-2; 12 bases map to TRBD1. Germline CDR1 and CDR2: MGHRA and YSYEKL. The CDR3 covers 16 residues. V was pared by 0 bases and J by 4 bases, with 3 bases of the junction left unmatched. CDR3 sequence reads: CASSQEGTGGGYGYTF. CDR3 sequence (DNA): TGCGCCAGCAGCCAAGAGGGGACAGGGGGCGGCTATGGCTACACCTTC.

This clone was detected once. The rearrangement uses TRBV3-1 (or the pseudogene TRBV3-2) and TRBJ1-2; 7 positions match TRBD1. The V gene's germline CDR1 is LGHDT and CDR2 YNNKEL (reference sequence). V was clipped by 3 bases and J by 5 bases; unmatched bases: 3. The CDR3 contains 13 residues. DNA for the CDR3: TGTGCCAGCAGCCACCTGACAGGGTATGGCTACACCTTC. Its translation is CASSHLTGYGYTF.

This clone has more than one count but fewer than ten. V and J are TRBV3-1 (or the pseudogene TRBV3-2) and TRBJ2-7; TRBD2 aligns across 12 bases. The germline V gene encodes CDR1 LGHDT and CDR2 YNNKEL (reference sequence). V dropped 5 bases and J dropped 4; count of bases not matched to a gene: 3. The CDR3 has 14 residues. The CDR3 bases are TGTGCCAGCAGCTTAGGACTAGCGGGGTACGAGCAGTACTTC. Its translation: CASSLGLAGYEQYF.

The chain carries TRBV5-1 and TRBJ2-2; maybe TRBD2 (5 bases). The germline CDR1 and CDR2 sequences are SGHRS and YFSETQ. The CDR3 is made up of 12 amino acids. Trimming took off 3 bases at V and 7 bases at J, with 7 bases between the two ends. The CDR3: CASSWAGGELFF. CDR3 in DNA: TGCGCCAGCAGCTGGGCGGGCGGGGAGCTGTTTTTT.

This chain connects TRBV6-6 to TRBJ2-7; TRBD1 matches at 7 bases. The CDR3 sequence is 15 residues long. V was clipped by 2 bases and J by 5 bases; unmatched bases: 9. CDR1 and CDR2 from the germline V gene are MNHNY and SVGAGI (reference sequence). The CDR3 loop reads CASSYQTGSINEQYF. The CDR3 coding sequence is TGTGCCAGCAGTTACCAGACAGGGAGTATCAACGAGCAGTACTTC.

A note on this clone: A junction boundary mismatches the germline segment, possibly from a read error. The chain has TRBV11-3 and TRBJ2-1; TRBD2 agrees at 10 bases. Germline loops: CDR1 SGHNT, CDR2 YENEEA. The CDR3 covers 13 residues. CDR3 nucleotides: TGTGCCAGCAGCTCCGGGACTAGCGACCTCCTAATCTTC. Translation: CASSSGTSDLLIF.

This clone was recorded a few times. The genes are TRBV7-9 and TRBJ2-7; D ambiguous. Trimming shortened V by 4 bases and J by 5 bases, and 6 bases separated the two germline ends. The CDR3 extends over 11 amino acids. CDR1 is SEHNR and CDR2 is FQNEAQ in the germline V gene (reference sequence). CDR3 sequence: CASSWSNEQYF. CDR3 nucleotides: TGTGCCAGCAGCTGGAGTAACGAGCAGTACTTC.